The 15 T cell receptor beta chains below all came from one sample that was sequenced in a study of cytomegalovirus exposure and HLA in healthy donors. The study ran its PCR with 60 Vbeta and 13 Jbeta primers. The repertoire was sequenced with immunoSEQ multiplex PCR; TCRdb's copy has only in-frame clones and lacks some. The top ten hold 4.5% of the sample, which has approximately 160,000 clones, approximately 80% seen once. The material sequenced was PBMCs. The source of these receptors is a woman aged 45 to 65 in good health and CMV-seropositive.

The chain joins TRBV7-3 to TRBJ2-1; 9 nucleotides agree with TRBD2. Unmatched junction bases numbered 8, after V lost 6 bases and J lost 5 bases. The CDR3 runs to 15 residues. Germline V gene sequence: CDR1 SGHTA, CDR2 FQGTGA. CDR3 DNA sequence: TGTGCCAGCAGATCGACTAGCGGAGGGAACAATGAGCAGTTCTTC. As protein: CASRSTSGGNNEQFF.

This chain uses TRBV6-1 with TRBJ1-2, with unresolved D. The CDR3 loop spans 13 amino acids. The V end lost 3 bases, the J end lost 4 bases, and 9 bases lay between the germline ends. Germline assignment: CDR1 MNHNS and CDR2 SASEGT. This CDR3 is CASSDAYSYGYTF. CDR3 nucleotides: TGTGCCAGCAGTGACGCCTACTCCTATGGCTACACCTTC.

The chain is built from TRBV5-1 and TRBJ2-1, with D maybe TRBD2 (7 bases). The CDR3 contains 14 residues. CDR1 is SGHRS, CDR2 YFSETQ, per germline. Trimming shortened V by 2 bases and J by 7 bases, and 13 bases separated the two germline ends. The CDR3 bases are TGCGCCAGCAGCTTTGGGGGGGCACAGAATGAGCAGTTCTTC. Protein: CASSFGGAQNEQFF.

The chain couples TRBV5-1 to TRBJ2-6; 12 bases map to TRBD1. This CDR3 has 19 residues. V lost 0 bases, J lost 4 bases, and 8 bases stayed unmatched. Germline V gene sequence: CDR1 SGHRS, CDR2 YFSETQ. This chain's CDR3 is CASSLESGTGGFGANVLTF. DNA of the CDR3: TGCGCCAGCAGCTTGGAAAGTGGGACAGGGGGCTTCGGGGCCAACGTCCTGACTTTC.

The chain is built from TRBV5-5 and TRBJ1-1; D is undetermined. CDR1 and CDR2 (germline): SGHKS, YYEKEE (reference sequence). Deletions cut 1 base from V and 7 bases from J, with 14 bases between. The CDR3 contains 14 residues. The CDR3 region is CASSLWRSQVEAFF. The CDR3 coding sequence is TGTGCCAGCAGCTTGTGGCGGAGTCAAGTTGAAGCTTTCTTT.

The rearrangement links TRBV7-3 to TRBJ2-3; D gene ambiguous. The CDR3 totals 13 residues. V shed 4 bases and J shed 6 bases, with 11 bases lying between them. Germline lookup yields CDR1 SGHTA and CDR2 FQGTGA. The CDR3 sequence: CASSSAYWDTQYF. The CDR3 DNA is TGTGCCAGCAGCTCCGCCTACTGGGATACGCAGTATTTT.

The chain employs TRBV10-3 and TRBJ1-5; D is ambiguous. CDR1 and CDR2 from the germline V gene are ENHRY and SYGVKD. CDR3 size: 16 residues. Trimming shortened V by 2 bases and J by 0 bases, and 11 bases separated the two germline ends. This CDR3 reads CAISERHGDSNQPQHF. CDR3 bases: TGTGCCATCAGTGAGAGGCACGGAGATAGCAATCAGCCCCAGCATTTT.

V is TRBV28 and J is TRBJ1-2; no firm D call. V gave up 7 bases and J gave up 6 bases, with 15 bases separating them. The CDR3 sequence is 13 residues long. Germline V gene data show CDR1 as MDHEN and CDR2 as SYDVKM. This CDR3 is CASTVSVTNGYTF. In DNA form, the CDR3 reads TGTGCCAGCACCGTTTCGGTGACAAATGGCTACACCTTC.

The gene calls are TRBV27 and TRBJ2-6; TRBD1 matches at 7 bases. CDR3 size: 16 residues. Germline CDR1 and CDR2: MNHEY and SMNVEV (reference sequence). Trimming removed 7 bases from V and 0 bases from J; junction bases left unmatched: 6. CDR3 DNA: TGTGCCAGCAAGACAGGGATATTCTCTGGGGCCAACGTCCTGACTTTC. This encodes CASKTGIFSGANVLTF.

This sequence joins TRBV7-3 and TRBJ1-6; D not certain. Trimming took 0 bases from V and 6 from J, leaving 9 bases between them. Germline lookup yields CDR1 SGHTA and CDR2 FQGTGA. This CDR3 is built from 15 residues. For the CDR3, the DNA is TGTGCCAGCAGCTTAACGGAGGGAACTAATTCACCCCTCCACTTT. Amino acids: CASSLTEGTNSPLHF.

The V gene is TRBV11-1, the J gene TRBJ2-1, with D possibly matching TRBD2 (5 bases). Looked up from germline, CDR1 is SGHAT and CDR2 is FQDESV (reference sequence). CDR3 length equals 13 residues. V dropped 5 bases and J dropped 7 bases, with 12 bases sitting between them. CDR3 sequence: CASSADRDNEQFF. Written as DNA, the CDR3 is TGTGCCAGCAGCGCAGACCGGGATAATGAGCAGTTCTTC.

The rearrangement links TRBV5-4 to TRBJ2-7; 8 bases are shared with TRBD2. Unmatched junction bases numbered 13, after V lost 3 bases and J lost 2 bases. Germline loops: CDR1 SGHNT, CDR2 YYREEE (reference sequence). The CDR3 covers 17 residues. CDR3 sequence (DNA): TGTGCCAGCAGCTATGGACTAGCTGCACCCCTAACCTACGAGCAGTACTTC. This translates into CASSYGLAAPLTYEQYF. Full variable domain (remainder filled in from reference TRBV5-4 and TRBJ2-7): ETGVTQSPTHLIKTRGQQVTLRCSSQSGHNTVSWYQQALGQGPQFIFQYYREEENGRGNFPPRFSGLQFPNYSSELNVNALELDDSALYLCASSYGLAAPLTYEQYFGPGTRLTVT.

The chain links TRBV28 to TRBJ2-7; 9 nucleotides match TRBD1. This CDR3 contains 14 residues. Germline CDR1 is MDHEN and CDR2 is SYDVKM. The V segment lost 3 bases and the J segment 6 bases; nucleotides outside the gene matches: 6. Written as DNA, the CDR3 is TGTGCCAGCAGTTTGGTGGGGACAGGGCGCGAGCAGTACTTC. It encodes CASSLVGTGREQYF.

This clone was detected only a few times. This chain uses TRBV2 with TRBJ1-2, with TRBD1 as a possible D gene (5 bases). The V end lost 6 bases, the J end lost 4 bases, and 18 bases lay between the germline ends. This CDR3 is built from 15 residues. CDR1 is SNHLY and CDR2 is FYNNEI in the germline V gene. CDR3 nucleotide sequence: TGTGCCAGCAGCGGCGGGCCGGGGGGGGTCTATGGCTACACCTTC. Its protein product is CASSGGPGGVYGYTF.

A note on this clone: Distinct nucleotide sequences in the sample also encode this CDR3. The chain carries TRBV28 and TRBJ1-1; no clear D. This CDR3 spans 14 amino acids. The germline V and J ends were trimmed by 5 bases and 0 bases, with 10 bases remaining between them. The germline V gene encodes CDR1 MDHEN and CDR2 SYDVKM. CDR3 sequence (DNA): TGTGCCAGCAGTCGACCGACTTTGAACACTGAAGCTTTCTTT. This sequence encodes CASSRPTLNTEAFF.